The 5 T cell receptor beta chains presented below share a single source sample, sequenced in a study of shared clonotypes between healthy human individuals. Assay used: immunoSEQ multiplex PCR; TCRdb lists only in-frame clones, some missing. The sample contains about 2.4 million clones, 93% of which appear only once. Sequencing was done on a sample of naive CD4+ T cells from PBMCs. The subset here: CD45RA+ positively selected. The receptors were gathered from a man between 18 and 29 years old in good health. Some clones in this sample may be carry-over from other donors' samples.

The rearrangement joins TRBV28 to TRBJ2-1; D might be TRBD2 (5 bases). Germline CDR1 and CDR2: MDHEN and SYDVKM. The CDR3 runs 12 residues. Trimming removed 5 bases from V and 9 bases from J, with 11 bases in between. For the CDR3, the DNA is TGTGCCAGCAGTAATGAGGGCAGTGAGCAGTTCTTC. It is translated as CASSNEGSEQFF.

The CDR3 reads CASSLKLPNEKLFF. DNA of the CDR3: TGTGCCAGCAGTTTAAAGCTGCCTAATGAAAAACTGTTTTTT. The chain combines TRBV27 with TRBJ1-4, with no clear D. Per the germline V gene, CDR1 is MNHEY and CDR2 is SMNVEV (reference sequence). CDR3 size: 14 residues. V shed 2 bases and J shed 3 bases, with 7 bases lying between them.

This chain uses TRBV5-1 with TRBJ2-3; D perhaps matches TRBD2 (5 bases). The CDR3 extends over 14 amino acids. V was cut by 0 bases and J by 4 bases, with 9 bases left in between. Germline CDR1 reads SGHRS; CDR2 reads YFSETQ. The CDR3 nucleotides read TGCGCCAGCAGCTTGGGAGTTAGCGCAGATACGCAGTATTTT. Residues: CASSLGVSADTQYF.

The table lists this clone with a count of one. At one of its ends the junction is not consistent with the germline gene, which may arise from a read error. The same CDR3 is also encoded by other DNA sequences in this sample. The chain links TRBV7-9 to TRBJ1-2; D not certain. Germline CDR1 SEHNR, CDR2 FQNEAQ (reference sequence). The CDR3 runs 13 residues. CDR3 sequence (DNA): TGCGCCAGCAGCTTAGAGACAACTCGTGGCTACACCTTC. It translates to CASSLETTRGYTF.

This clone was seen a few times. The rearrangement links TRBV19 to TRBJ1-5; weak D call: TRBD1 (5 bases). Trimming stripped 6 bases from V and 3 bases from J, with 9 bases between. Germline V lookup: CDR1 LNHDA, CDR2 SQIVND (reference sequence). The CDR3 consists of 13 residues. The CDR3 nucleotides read TGTGCCAGTAGCAGGGTTTCCAATCAGCCCCAGCATTTT. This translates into CASSRVSNQPQHF.